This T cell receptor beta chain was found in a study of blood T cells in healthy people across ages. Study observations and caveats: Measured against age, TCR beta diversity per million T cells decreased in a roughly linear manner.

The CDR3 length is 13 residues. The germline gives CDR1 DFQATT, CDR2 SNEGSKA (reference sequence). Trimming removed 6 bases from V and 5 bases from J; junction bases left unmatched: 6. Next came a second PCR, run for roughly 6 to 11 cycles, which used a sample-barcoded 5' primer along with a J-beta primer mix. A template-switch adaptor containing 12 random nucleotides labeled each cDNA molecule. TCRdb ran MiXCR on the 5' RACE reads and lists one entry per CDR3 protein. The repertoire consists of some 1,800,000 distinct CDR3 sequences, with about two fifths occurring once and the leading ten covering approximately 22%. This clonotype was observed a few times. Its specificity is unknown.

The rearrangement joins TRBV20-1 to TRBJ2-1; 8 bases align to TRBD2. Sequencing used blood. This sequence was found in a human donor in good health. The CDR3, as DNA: TGCAGTGCCCTAAAGCGGGGGAACAATGAGCAGTTCTTC. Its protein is CSALKRGNNEQFF.